This TCR beta chain was found in a study of prognosis after radiotherapy for stage I lung cancer. Overall study results and limits: Following stereotactic body radiation therapy, patients who went on to develop distant metastases had lower Shannon entropy. Stereotactic body radiation therapy was followed by fewer unique TCR clones, median about 9,200 versus 6,500. Reportedly, TRBV and TRBJ gene usage varied with metastasis presence.

TCR beta CDR3 was amplified from genomic DNA by two-round multiplex PCR. Primers were specific to each TRBV and TRBJ gene in first-round PCR. MiXCR, applied by TCRdb to the multiplex PCR reads, yields one record per CDR3 protein. The table has 31,000 or so distinct CDR3 sequences, about 43% seen once. With respect to this clonotype: Antigen: not known.

The CDR3 loop spans 15 amino acids. Germline assignment: CDR1 DFQATT and CDR2 SNEGSKA (reference sequence). Trimming at V came to 4 bases and at J to 10 bases, leaving 13 bases not matched to a gene. Disease was node-negative on CT and PET/CT in all patients; none had prior chemotherapy, radiotherapy or other malignancies. The chain has TRBV20-1 and TRBJ2-2; 9 bases fit TRBD2. Sample: PBMCs, taken before or after stereotactic body radiation therapy (not recorded which). The receptor comes from a donor aged 50 or older with non-small cell lung cancer. The CDR3 DNA reads as TGCAGTGCTATAGTTGCGGGAGGGCAGGTCGCGGAGCTGTTTTTT. This codes for CSAIVAGGQVAELFF.